Following are 8 T cell receptor beta chains from one sample sequenced in a study of response to subunit inactivated influenza vaccine (dated by TCRdb to 2016 to 2019). Receptors were amplified or captured by RT-PCR. TCRdb records Illumina HiSeq 2500 as the sequencer. TCRdb itself trimmed the public reads at Q25 with fastp, ran MiXCR and retained productive beta chains. CDR3 protein duplicates are merged, each entry listing the most common genes and DNA. The table for this sample lists about 190,000 distinct CDR3 sequences; under 15% of them were counted only once. Roughly 24% of the sample goes to the ten largest clones. Source: CD8+ T cells sorted from PBMCs, taken around 5 days after vaccination. These receptors were taken from a man aged 45-65 years who received an inactivated influenza vaccine. Donor details come from another sample of the same person, matched by shared clones.

This clonotype has just a few counts. This chain links TRBV28 with TRBJ2-5; a possible D gene is TRBD1 (6 bases). The CDR3 consists of 14 residues. The ends were cut back, 4 bases at V and 2 bases at J, with 11 bases in the middle. Germline CDR1 and CDR2: MDHEN and SYDVKM. CDR3: CASSSYRAQETQYF. The CDR3 bases are TGTGCCAGCAGTTCGTACAGGGCGCAAGAGACCCAGTACTTC.

This clonotype has a handful of counts. The rearrangement uses TRBV20-1 and TRBJ2-7; 7 nucleotides match TRBD1. Germline V gives CDR1 DFQATT, CDR2 SNEGSKA (reference sequence). The CDR3 totals 14 residues. The V gene end was trimmed by 5 bases and the J gene end by 3 bases; junction bases not matched to a gene: 10. CDR3 coding DNA: TGCAGTGCTCGTCTCCGGGACAGCAACTACGAGCAGTACTTC. Translated, it gives CSARLRDSNYEQYF.

Concerning this clonotype: Germline and junction disagree at one end, which may indicate a read error. This chain connects TRBV2 to TRBJ2-3; 8 bases align to TRBD2. This CDR3 has 18 residues. Germline V gene sequence: CDR1 SNHLY, CDR2 FYNNEI. The CDR3 sequence: CARSFSPLSGERTDTQYF. DNA of the CDR3: TGTGCCCGCAGTTTTTCCCCCCTTAGCGGGGAACGCACAGATACGCAGTATTTT.

This clonotype has at least ten counts. This chain joins TRBV29-1 and TRBJ2-7; the D is unclear. The CDR3 is made up of 13 amino acids. Trimming removed 6 bases from V and 5 bases from J, with 17 bases in between. The germline gives CDR1 SQVTM, CDR2 ANQGSEA. CDR3 nucleotides: TGCAGCGTGTCGGACCTTCTCGTCCACGAGCAGTACTTC. Translation gives CSVSDLLVHEQYF.

This clonotype was seen a handful of times. The V gene is TRBV15, the J gene TRBJ2-7; 12 nucleotides agree with TRBD1. Looked up from germline, CDR1 is LNHNV and CDR2 is YYDKDF (reference sequence). The junction had 3 bases not matched to a gene; V was cut back by 5 bases and J by 4 bases. The CDR3 has 14 residues. The CDR3 sequence is CATSGDRGPYEQYF. The CDR3 DNA reads as TGTGCCACCAGCGGGGACAGGGGGCCTTACGAGCAGTACTTC.

This clonotype was picked up many times. The V and J genes are TRBV5-1 and TRBJ2-7; no firm D call. The CDR3 contains 13 residues. V lost 1 base and J lost 3, with 8 bases in between. Germline V gene data show CDR1 as SGHRS and CDR2 as YFSETQ. This CDR3 is CASSLNLNYEQYF. As DNA, the CDR3 is TGCGCCAGCAGCTTGAACCTGAACTACGAGCAGTACTTC.

The sample holds a few counts of this clonotype. The DNA of the CDR3 is TGTGCCAGCAGTTACCGTTTGGGCGGGAGGGGGGCGGATGAGCAGTTCTTC. Encoded protein: CASSYRLGGRGADEQFF. This sequence joins TRBV6-5 and TRBJ2-1; 9 bases align to TRBD2. Germline V gives CDR1 MNHEY, CDR2 SVGAGI. This CDR3 comprises 17 residues. The J segment lost 8 bases and the V segment lost 2 bases, leaving 13 bases of the junction unmatched.

The chain joins TRBV9 to TRBJ2-7; 7 nucleotides line up with TRBD1. This CDR3 region has 14 residues. Germline-derived CDR1 and CDR2 are SGDLS and YYNGEE. The junction had 4 bases not matched to a gene; V was cut back by 3 bases and J by 1 base. The CDR3 region is CASSEADRSYEQYF. In DNA, the CDR3 is TGTGCCAGCAGCGAGGCGGACAGGTCCTACGAGCAGTACTTC.